The clone carrying this T cell receptor beta chain was detected many times. Its antigen is undetermined. The CDR3 does not end in the conserved phenylalanine or tryptophan, so this is likely a read error. Other DNA sequences from this sample encode an identical CDR3 as well. Per the original data handling: In papillary thyroid cancer, a distant-metastasis classifier was built using CDR3 differences across clinicopathological groups. TCRdb re-clonotyped the PCR reads through MiXCR. The V and J calls come from TCRdb's annotation, not from the publication. The sample has around 89,000 clones, 15% seen once. Every patient was untreated before thyroid surgery. The source of the sample is a study of metastatic and nonmetastatic thyroid tumors. Across the study: It was across blood and tumor or nodule tissue from malignant and benign thyroid patients that repertoires were compared.

Findings of the study overall: Versus benign nodules, malignant thyroid tumors reportedly had significantly higher TCR beta diversity, in blood and tumor.

From germline, CDR1 is DFQATT and CDR2 SNEGSKA (reference sequence). This CDR3 contains 13 residues. V lost 4 bases, J lost 2 bases, and 4 bases stayed unmatched. The clonotype was recovered from a female donor with papillary thyroid cancer or a benign thyroid nodule (not recorded which). Some clones in this sample may be carry-over from other donors' samples. The gene calls are TRBV20-1 and TRBJ2-5, with 7 bases matching TRBD1. Sequencing used blood. The CDR3 region has the DNA TGCAGTGCTAACACGGGACAGCAAGAGACCCAGTACTCC. Amino acid sequence: CSANTGQQETQYS.